Listed below are T cell receptor beta chains from one sample, sequenced in a study of metastatic and nonmetastatic thyroid tumors. TCRdb reprocessed the PCR reads via MiXCR. The sample holds about 46,000 clones, approximately 24% seen once. Sequenced sample: blood. The receptors shown here come from a male donor with papillary thyroid cancer or a benign thyroid nodule (not recorded which). Some clones in this sample may be carry-over from other donors' samples. The conserved cysteine and the conserved F or W are not part of the CDR3 here. The order of the fields is V gene, CDR3 protein.

v_call: TRBV13
cdr3_aa: ASSLVGHSPYGYT

v_call: TRBV13
cdr3_aa: ASRGLGTEAF

v_call: TRBV28
cdr3_aa: ASSLAAGGSYEQY

v_call: TRBV6-4
cdr3_aa: ASRTGDRGLGEQF

v_call: TRBV9
cdr3_aa: ASSVLSTDTQY

v_call: TRBV20-1
cdr3_aa: SASSIYGYT

v_call: TRBV4-2
cdr3_aa: ASSQQGQPQH

v_call: TRBV5-1
cdr3_aa: ASSLLGTDSYEQY

v_call: TRBV2
cdr3_aa: ASRLQGSFSGYT

v_call: TRBV30
cdr3_aa: AWRELAGPWY

v_call: TRBV27
cdr3_aa: ASRALGGLPGEQY

v_call: TRBV28
cdr3_aa: ASKGADQETQY

v_call: TRBV5-1
cdr3_aa: ASSLGQVQSTDTQY

v_call: TRBV6-1
cdr3_aa: ASRADTGELF

v_call: TRBV28
cdr3_aa: ASLPPGQVMYGYT

v_call: TRBV9
cdr3_aa: ASSVEFSGEQF

v_call: TRBV11-1
cdr3_aa: ASSPGWGQGDTGELF

v_call: TRBV6-1
cdr3_aa: ASTLGGQRNSPLH

v_call: TRBV18
cdr3_aa: ASSLAAGTGGKNIQY

v_call: TRBV2
cdr3_aa: ASSPRTGSGANVLT

v_call: TRBV30
cdr3_aa: AWSRPGYTDTQY

v_call: TRBV12-3/TRBV12-4
cdr3_aa: ASSSRVLRCTEAL

v_call: TRBV10-2
cdr3_aa: ASNLDRVRTDTQY

v_call: TRBV2
cdr3_aa: ASSGQGASYEQY

v_call: TRBV6-4
cdr3_aa: ASSDSGANFLT

v_call: TRBV20-1
cdr3_aa: SALRSGRGAGELF

v_call: TRBV5-4
cdr3_aa: ASSPGTSGNYEQY

v_call: TRBV7-9
cdr3_aa: ASSRVTGTDTQY

v_call: TRBV19
cdr3_aa: ASGQGRDYEQY

v_call: TRBV7-9
cdr3_aa: ASSFSDSRIHEQY

v_call: TRBV15
cdr3_aa: ATSRDDSSSYEQY

v_call: TRBV24-1
cdr3_aa: ATSDYDQPQH